A single sample gave rise to the 2 T cell receptor beta chains below, sequenced in a study of OX40 agonist ivuxolimab in advanced cancers. The data were produced by immunoSEQ multiplex PCR, yet TCRdb's version contains in-frame clones alone and is incomplete. The data show 77,000 or so clones, about 90% seen once. Source: CD4+ or CD8+ T cells sorted from blood, taken in a trial of the OX40 agonist ivuxolimab. All receptors come from an adult with an advanced solid tumor such as melanoma, head and neck, liver or kidney cancer.

This chain connects TRBV5-5 to TRBJ2-7; D might be TRBD1 (7 bases). Trimming took 7 bases from V and 6 from J, leaving 14 bases between them. Germline V CDR1 and CDR2: SGHKS, YYEKEE (reference sequence). This CDR3 has 12 amino acids. DNA for the CDR3: TGTGCCAGCCGACGTCAGGGGGGCGAGCAGTACTTC. This gives the protein CASRRQGGEQYF. The variable domain in full, with the rest retrieved from reference TRBV5-5 and TRBJ2-7, is DAGVTQSPTHLIKTRGQQVTLRCSPISGHKSVSWYQQVLGQGPQFIFQYYEKEERGRGNFPDRFSARQFPNYSSELNVNALLLGDSALYLCASRRQGGEQYFGPGTRLTVT.

CDR3 nucleotides: TGTGCCAGCAGCTTGGCGGGGTCGGAGAATGAAAAACTGTTTTTT. Encoded protein: CASSLAGSENEKLFF. The chain employs TRBV5-6 and TRBJ1-4, with D uncertain. V was cut by 0 bases and J by 5 bases, with 11 bases left in between. Germline lookup yields CDR1 SGHDT and CDR2 YYEEEE. CDR3 length: 15 amino acids.